Included here is one T cell receptor beta chain sequence, with context. Its specificity is not known. This record comes from a study of T cell responses to AZD1222 COVID-19 vaccine. Findings of the study overall: Regions 160-218 and 743-854 dominated among vaccine-associated CD4 TCRs spanning spike.

TCRdb keeps only in-frame clones here, not all; method: immunoSEQ multiplex PCR. This sample has about 180,000 clones, with about 93% found just once. The CDR3 has 16 residues. The germline gives CDR1 MNHNY, CDR2 SVGAGI (reference sequence). Trimming removed 1 base from V and 9 bases from J, with 16 bases in between. Sequences were derived from peripheral blood, sampled 28 days after the second dose of the MenACWY control vaccine. The rearrangement joins TRBV6-6 to TRBJ1-6; D is uncertain. This sequence originates from an adult who received the MenACWY meningococcal vaccine as a control. DNA for the CDR3: TGTGCCAGCAGTTACTTGGACCCCTATAATGGTTCACCCCTCCACTTT. Translation gives CASSYLDPYNGSPLHF.